This entry is about one TCR beta chain. Its antigen is unknown. Researchers ran the PCR with 60 Vbeta and 13 Jbeta primers. The assay was immunoSEQ multiplex PCR, and TCRdb's table has in-frame clones only and misses some. The sample includes around 140,000 clones, about 80% of them seen just once. These data come from a study of cytomegalovirus exposure and HLA in healthy donors. Study outcomes and limitations: Clonal expansion was found to be greater in HLA-associated TCR beta chains than in equally common others in a later analysis.

This CDR3 is built from 15 residues. The V and J ends lost 6 bases and 6 bases, in that order; junction bases with no gene match: 6. Germline CDR1 MNHEY, CDR2 SVGAGI. The V and J genes are TRBV6-5 and TRBJ2-3, with 13 bases aligning to TRBD2. The TCR was taken from a man aged 40-49 years in good health and CMV-seronegative. Sequenced input: PBMCs. The CDR3 sequence is CASSPTSGGRDTQYF. In nucleotides, the CDR3 is TGTGCCAGCAGCCCGACTAGCGGGGGGAGGGATACGCAGTATTTT.